This T cell receptor (beta chain) appears in the sequencing data of a study of blood T cell repertoires in COVID-19. Study details: Nucleic acid was either cDNA or gDNA, and it came from T cells, B-cell-depleted T cells, or PBMCs.

Trimming stripped 6 bases from V and 6 bases from J, with 16 bases between. This CDR3 has 14 residues. The germline gives CDR1 SEHNR, CDR2 FQNEAQ (reference sequence). Per the original methods: Quantification of nucleated cells was approximated via reference gene primer amplification. Data came from immunoSEQ multiplex PCR; TCRdb stores just in-frame clones and leaves some out. V, J and clone size were drawn from that table, and D and trimming were deduced from the DNA. The sample includes 130,000 to 150,000 clones, 70% to 90% of them seen just once. Seattle-derived patients entered the study during active infection and were followed longitudinally. This clone came up once.

V is TRBV7-9 and J is TRBJ2-3, with unresolved D. The sequenced sample was peripheral blood. This sequence originates from a woman between 55 and 75 years old with COVID-19, enrolled during active disease. Here the CDR3 DNA reads TGTGCCAGCAGGCAAAGCTCCGCCGGGGATACGCAGTATTTT. It translates to CASRQSSAGDTQYF. The full variable domain, rest sourced from reference TRBV7-9 and TRBJ2-3, is DTGVSQNPRHKITKRGQNVTFRCDPISEHNRLYWYRQTLGQGPEFLTYFQNEAQLEKSRLLSDRFSAERPKGSFSTLEIQRTEQGDSAMYLCASRQSSAGDTQYFGPGTRLTVL.